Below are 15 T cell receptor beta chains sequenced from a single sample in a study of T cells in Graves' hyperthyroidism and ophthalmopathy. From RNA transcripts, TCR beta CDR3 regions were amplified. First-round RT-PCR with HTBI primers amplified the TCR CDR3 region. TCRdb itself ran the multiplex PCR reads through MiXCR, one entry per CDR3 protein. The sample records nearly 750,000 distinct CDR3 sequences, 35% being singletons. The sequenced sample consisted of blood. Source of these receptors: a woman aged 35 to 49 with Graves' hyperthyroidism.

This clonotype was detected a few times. CDR3 DNA: TGTGCCAGCAGCCTAGAGACTAGCGGGGGCGAGCAGTACTTC. Translating gives CASSLETSGGEQYF. The genes are TRBV3-1 and TRBJ2-7, with 12 bases matching TRBD2. Germline assignment: CDR1 LGHDT and CDR2 YNNKEL (reference sequence). The CDR3 extends over 14 amino acids. With V trimmed by 4 bases and J by 6 bases, 4 bases remained unmatched.

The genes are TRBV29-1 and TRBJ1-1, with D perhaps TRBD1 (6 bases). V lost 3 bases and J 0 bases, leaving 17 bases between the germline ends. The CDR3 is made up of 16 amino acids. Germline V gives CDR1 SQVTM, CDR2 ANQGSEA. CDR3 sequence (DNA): TGCAGCGTTGAGAAAGTAGGGACACACATGAACACTGAAGCTTTCTTT. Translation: CSVEKVGTHMNTEAFF. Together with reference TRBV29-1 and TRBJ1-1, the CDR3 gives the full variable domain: SAVISQKPSRDICQRGTSLTIQCQVDSQVTMMFWYRQQPGQSLTLIATANQGSEATYESGFVIDKFPISRPNLTFSTLTVSNMSPEDSSIYLCSVEKVGTHMNTEAFFGQGTRLTVV.

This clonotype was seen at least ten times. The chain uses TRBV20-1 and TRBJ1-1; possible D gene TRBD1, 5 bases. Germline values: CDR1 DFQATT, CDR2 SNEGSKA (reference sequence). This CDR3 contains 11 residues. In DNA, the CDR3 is TGCACCTCGAGGGGGAACACTGAAGCTTTCTTT. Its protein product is CTSRGNTEAFF.

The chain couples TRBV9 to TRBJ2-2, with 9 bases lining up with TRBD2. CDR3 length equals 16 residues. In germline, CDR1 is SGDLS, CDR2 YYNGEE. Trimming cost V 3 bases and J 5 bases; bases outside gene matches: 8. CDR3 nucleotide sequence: TGTGCCAGCAGCGCCCTTGCGGGAGGGTCGACCGGGGAGCTGTTTTTT. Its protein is CASSALAGGSTGELFF.

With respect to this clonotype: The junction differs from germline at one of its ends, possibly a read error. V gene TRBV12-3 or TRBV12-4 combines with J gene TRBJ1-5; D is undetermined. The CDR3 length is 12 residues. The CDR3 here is CASSLAGQLQHF. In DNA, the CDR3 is TGTGCCAGCAGTTTAGCCGGTCAGCTCCAGCATTTT.

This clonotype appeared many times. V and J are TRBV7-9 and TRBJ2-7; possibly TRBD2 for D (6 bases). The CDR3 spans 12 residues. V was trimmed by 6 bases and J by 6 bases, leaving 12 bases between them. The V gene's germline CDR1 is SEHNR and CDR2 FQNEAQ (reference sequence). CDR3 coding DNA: TGTGCCAGCAGTCTTGAGGGAGGCGAGCAGTACTTC. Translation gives CASSLEGGEQYF. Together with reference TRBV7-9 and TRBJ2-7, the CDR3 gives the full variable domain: DTGVSQNPRHKITKRGQNVTFRCDPISEHNRLYWYRQTLGQGPEFLTYFQNEAQLEKSRLLSDRFSAERPKGSFSTLEIQRTEQGDSAMYLCASSLEGGEQYFGPGTRLTVT.

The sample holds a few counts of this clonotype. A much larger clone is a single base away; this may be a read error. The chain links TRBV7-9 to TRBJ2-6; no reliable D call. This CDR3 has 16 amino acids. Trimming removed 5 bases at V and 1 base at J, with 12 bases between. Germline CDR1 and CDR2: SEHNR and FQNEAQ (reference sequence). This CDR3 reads CASSLLGLSGANVLTF. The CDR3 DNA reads TGTGCCAGCAGCCTTTTAGGGTTGTCTGGGGCCAACGTCCTGACTTTC.

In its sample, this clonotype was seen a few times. This chain's CDR3 is CASRQSRSNSPLHF. In DNA, the CDR3 is TGTGCCAGCAGACAAAGCCGGTCAAATTCACCCCTCCACTTT. The rearrangement links TRBV14 to TRBJ1-6; D call uncertain. CDR1 is SGHDN and CDR2 is FVKESK in the germline V gene. This CDR3 has 14 amino acids. The V and J ends lost 6 bases and 7 bases respectively, with 13 bases between them.

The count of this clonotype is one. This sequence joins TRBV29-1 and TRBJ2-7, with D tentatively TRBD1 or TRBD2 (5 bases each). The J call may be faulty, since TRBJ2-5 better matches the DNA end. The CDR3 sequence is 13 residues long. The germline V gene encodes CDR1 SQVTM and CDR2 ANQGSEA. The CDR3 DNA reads TGCAGCGCCCGGGGACCTCCCGAGGAGACCCAGTACTTC. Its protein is CSARGPPEETQYF.

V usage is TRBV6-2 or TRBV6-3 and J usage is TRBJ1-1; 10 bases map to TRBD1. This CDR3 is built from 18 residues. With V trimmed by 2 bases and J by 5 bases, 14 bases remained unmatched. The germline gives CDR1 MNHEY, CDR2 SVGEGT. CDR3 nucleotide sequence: TGTGCCAGCAGTTACGGCGGGACAGGGGATTATAAGGCTACTGAAGCTTTCTTT. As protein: CASSYGGTGDYKATEAFF.

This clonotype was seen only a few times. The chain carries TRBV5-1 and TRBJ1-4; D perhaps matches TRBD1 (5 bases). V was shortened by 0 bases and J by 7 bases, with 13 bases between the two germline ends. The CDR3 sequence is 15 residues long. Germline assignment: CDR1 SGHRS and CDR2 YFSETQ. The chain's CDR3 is CASSLGPEGSEKLFF. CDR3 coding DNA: TGCGCCAGCAGCTTGGGCCCGGAGGGGAGTGAAAAACTGTTTTTT.

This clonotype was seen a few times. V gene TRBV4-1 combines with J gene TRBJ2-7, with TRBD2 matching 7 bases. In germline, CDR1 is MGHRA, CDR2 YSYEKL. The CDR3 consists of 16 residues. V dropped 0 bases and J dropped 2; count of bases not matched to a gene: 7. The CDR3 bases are TGCGCCAGCAGCCAAGAAGGAGCCCGGGGGGCCTACGAGCAGTACTTC. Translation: CASSQEGARGAYEQYF.

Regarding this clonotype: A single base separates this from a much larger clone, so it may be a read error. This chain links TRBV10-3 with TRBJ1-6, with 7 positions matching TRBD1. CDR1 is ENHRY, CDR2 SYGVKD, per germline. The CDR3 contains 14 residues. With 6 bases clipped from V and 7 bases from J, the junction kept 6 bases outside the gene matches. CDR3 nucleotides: TGTGCCATCAGGATACAGGGGTGGAATTCACCCCTCCACTTT. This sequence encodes CAIRIQGWNSPLHF.

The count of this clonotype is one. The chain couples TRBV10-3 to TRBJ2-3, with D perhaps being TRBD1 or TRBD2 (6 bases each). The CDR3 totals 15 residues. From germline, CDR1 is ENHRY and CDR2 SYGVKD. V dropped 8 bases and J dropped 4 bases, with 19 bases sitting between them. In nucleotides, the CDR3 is TGTGCCATCGGGGGGCGGGACTCCGCGGCAGATACGCAGTATTTT. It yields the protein CAIGGRDSAADTQYF.

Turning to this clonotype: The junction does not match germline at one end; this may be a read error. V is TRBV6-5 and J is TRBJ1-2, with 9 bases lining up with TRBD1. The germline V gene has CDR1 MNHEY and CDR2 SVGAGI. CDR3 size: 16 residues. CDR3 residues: CAISPRPPGQGTGYTF. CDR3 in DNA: TGTGCCATCAGTCCCCGCCCTCCGGGACAGGGAACCGGCTACACCTTC.